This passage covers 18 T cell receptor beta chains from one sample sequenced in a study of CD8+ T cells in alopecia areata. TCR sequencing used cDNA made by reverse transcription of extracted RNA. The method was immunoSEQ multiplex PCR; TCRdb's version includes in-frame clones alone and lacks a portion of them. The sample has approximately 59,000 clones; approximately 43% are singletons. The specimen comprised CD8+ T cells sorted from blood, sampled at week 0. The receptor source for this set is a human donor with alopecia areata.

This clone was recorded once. CDR3: CASSQAGLGPGELFF. DNA of the CDR3: TGCGCCAGCAGCCAGGCCGGACTAGGGCCCGGGGAGCTGTTTTTT. The chain is built from TRBV4-1 and TRBJ2-2; 7 bases fit TRBD2. The CDR3 is 15 residues long. The V and J ends lost 3 bases and 6 bases, in that order; junction bases with no gene match: 7. Germline V lookup: CDR1 MGHRA, CDR2 YSYEKL.

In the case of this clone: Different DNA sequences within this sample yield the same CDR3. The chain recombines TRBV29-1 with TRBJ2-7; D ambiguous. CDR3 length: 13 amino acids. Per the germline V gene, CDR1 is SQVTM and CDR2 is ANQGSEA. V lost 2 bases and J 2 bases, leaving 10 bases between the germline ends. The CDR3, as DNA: TGCAGCGTTGAATCCGGGTCCCCCTACGAGCAGTACTTC. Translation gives CSVESGSPYEQYF.

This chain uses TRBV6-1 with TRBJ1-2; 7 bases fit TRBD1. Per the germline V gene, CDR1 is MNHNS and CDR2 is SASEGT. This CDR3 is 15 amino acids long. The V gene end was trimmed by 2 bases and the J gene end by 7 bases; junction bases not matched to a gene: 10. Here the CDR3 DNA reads TGTGCCAGCAGTGAAAATTATGACAGGGTCGGTGGCTACACCTTC. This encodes CASSENYDRVGGYTF.

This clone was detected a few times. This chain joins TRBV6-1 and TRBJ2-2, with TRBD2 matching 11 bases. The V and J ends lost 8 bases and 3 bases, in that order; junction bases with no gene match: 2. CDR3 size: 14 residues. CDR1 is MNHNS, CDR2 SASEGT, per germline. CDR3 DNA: TGTGCCAGCGAACTAGCGGGGGACACCGGGGAGCTGTTTTTT. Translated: CASELAGDTGELFF.

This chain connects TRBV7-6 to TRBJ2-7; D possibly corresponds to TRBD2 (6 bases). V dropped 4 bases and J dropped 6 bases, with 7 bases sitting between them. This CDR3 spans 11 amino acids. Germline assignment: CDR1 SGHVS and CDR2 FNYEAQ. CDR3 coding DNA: TGTGCCAGCAGCTCCGGGGGCGAGCAGTACTTC. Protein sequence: CASSSGGEQYF.

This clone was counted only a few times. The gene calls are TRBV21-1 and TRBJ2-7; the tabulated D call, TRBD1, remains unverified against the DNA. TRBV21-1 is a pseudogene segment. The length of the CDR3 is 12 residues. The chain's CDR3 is CASSGQINQQYF. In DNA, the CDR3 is TGTGCCAGCAGCGGACAAATTAATCAGCAGTACTTC.

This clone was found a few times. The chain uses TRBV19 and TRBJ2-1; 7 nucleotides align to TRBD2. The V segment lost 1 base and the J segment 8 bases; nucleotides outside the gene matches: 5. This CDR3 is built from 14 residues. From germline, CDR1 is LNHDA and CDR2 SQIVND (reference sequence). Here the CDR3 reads CASSIGGSYHEQFF. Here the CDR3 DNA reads TGTGCCAGTAGTATAGGCGGGAGTTACCATGAGCAGTTCTTC. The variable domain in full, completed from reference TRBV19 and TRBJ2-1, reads DGGITQSPKYLFRKEGQNVTLSCEQNLNHDAMYWYRQDPGQGLRLIYYSQIVNDFQKGDIAEGYSVSREKKESFPLTVTSAQKNPTAFYLCASSIGGSYHEQFFGPGTRLTVL.

As DNA, the CDR3 is TGTGCCAGCAGCCGCTTAGGACAGAGTCCCTACGAGCAGTACTTC. Its translation: CASSRLGQSPYEQYF. The V gene is TRBV14, the J gene TRBJ2-7; maybe TRBD1 (6 bases). The CDR3 runs 15 residues. Germline V lookup: CDR1 SGHDN, CDR2 FVKESK. The V gene lost 4 bases and the J gene lost 2 bases, with 15 bases spanning the gap.

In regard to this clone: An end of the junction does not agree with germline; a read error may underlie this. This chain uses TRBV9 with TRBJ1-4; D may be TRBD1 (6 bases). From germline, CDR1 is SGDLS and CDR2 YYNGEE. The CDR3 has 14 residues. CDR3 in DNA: TGTGCCAGCAGCGCAGGGGAGAATCATGAAAATCTGTTTTTT. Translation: CASSAGENHENLFF.

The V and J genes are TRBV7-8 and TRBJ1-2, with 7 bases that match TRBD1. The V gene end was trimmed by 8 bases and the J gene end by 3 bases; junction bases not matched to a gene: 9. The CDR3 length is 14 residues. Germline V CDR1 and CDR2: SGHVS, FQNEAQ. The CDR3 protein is CASGLGRGDYGYTF. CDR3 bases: TGTGCCAGCGGCCTTGGCAGGGGGGACTATGGCTACACCTTC.

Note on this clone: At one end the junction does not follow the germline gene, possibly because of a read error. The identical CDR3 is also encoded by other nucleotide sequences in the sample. Here the CDR3 reads CASSQGASGTDNEQFF. The DNA for the CDR3 is TGCGCCAGCAGCCAAGGGGCTAGCGGGACAGACAATGAGCAGTTCTTC. The chain has TRBV11-2 and TRBJ2-1, with 9 bases lining up with TRBD2. The CDR3 is 16 residues long. Germline CDR1 reads SGHAT; CDR2 reads FQNNGV.

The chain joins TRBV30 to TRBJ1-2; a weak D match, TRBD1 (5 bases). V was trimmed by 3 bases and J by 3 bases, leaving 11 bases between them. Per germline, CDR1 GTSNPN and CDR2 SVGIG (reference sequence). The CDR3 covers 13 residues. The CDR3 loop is CAWRPSGDYGYTF. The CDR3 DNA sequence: TGTGCCTGGAGACCTTCGGGGGACTATGGCTACACCTTC. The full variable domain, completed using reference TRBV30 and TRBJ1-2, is SQTIHQWPATLVQPVGSPLSLECTVEGTSNPNLYWYRQAAGRGLQLLFYSVGIGQISSEVPQNLSASRPQDRQFILSSKKLLLSDSGFYLCAWRPSGDYGYTFGSGTRLTVV.

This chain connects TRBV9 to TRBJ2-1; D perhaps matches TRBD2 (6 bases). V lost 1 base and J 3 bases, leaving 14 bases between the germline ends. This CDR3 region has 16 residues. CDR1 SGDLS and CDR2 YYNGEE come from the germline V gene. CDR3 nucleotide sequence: TGTGCCAGCAGCGTAATCGCGGGACTCGACTACAATGAGCAGTTCTTC. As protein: CASSVIAGLDYNEQFF. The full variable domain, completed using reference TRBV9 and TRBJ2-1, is DSGVTQTPKHLITATGQRVTLRCSPRSGDLSVYWYQQSLDQGLQFLIQYYNGEERAKGNILERFSAQQFPDLHSELNLSSLELGDSALYFCASSVIAGLDYNEQFFGPGTRLTVL.

CDR3 DNA sequence: TGTGCCAGCAGTTTCCGGGAGAACACTGAAGCTTTCTTT. Its translation: CASSFRENTEAFF. V usage is TRBV27 and J usage is TRBJ1-1; D is unresolved. The ends were cut back, 3 bases at V and 1 base at J, with 6 bases in the middle. Germline CDR1 is MNHEY and CDR2 is SMNVEV (reference sequence). The CDR3 spans 13 residues.

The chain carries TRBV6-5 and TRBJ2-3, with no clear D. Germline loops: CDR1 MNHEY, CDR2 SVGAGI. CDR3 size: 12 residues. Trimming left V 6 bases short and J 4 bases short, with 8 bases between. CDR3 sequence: CASSQTSDTQYF. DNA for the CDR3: TGTGCCAGCAGCCAGACCTCAGATACGCAGTATTTT.

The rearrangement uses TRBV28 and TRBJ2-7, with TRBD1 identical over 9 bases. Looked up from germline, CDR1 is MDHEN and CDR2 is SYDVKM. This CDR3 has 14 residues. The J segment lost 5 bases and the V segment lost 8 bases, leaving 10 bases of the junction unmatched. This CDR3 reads CASGKQGAPHEQYF. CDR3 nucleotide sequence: TGTGCCAGCGGAAAACAGGGGGCGCCCCACGAGCAGTACTTC.

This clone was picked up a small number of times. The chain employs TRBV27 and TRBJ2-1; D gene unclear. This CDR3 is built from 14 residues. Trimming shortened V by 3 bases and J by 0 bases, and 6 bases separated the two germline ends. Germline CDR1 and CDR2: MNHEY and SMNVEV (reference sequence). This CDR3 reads CASSFSSSYNEQFF. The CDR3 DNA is TGTGCCAGCAGTTTTAGCAGCTCCTACAATGAGCAGTTCTTC.

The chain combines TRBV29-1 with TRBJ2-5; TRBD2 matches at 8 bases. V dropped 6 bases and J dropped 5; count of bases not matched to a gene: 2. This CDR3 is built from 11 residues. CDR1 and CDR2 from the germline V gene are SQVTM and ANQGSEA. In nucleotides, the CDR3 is TGCAGCGTCTTAGCGGGGGAGACCCAGTACTTC. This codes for CSVLAGETQYF.